One sample yielded the 19 T cell receptor beta chains listed below, sequenced in a study of graft-versus-host responses after intestinal transplantation (dated by TCRdb to the early 2020s). Antigens of these TCRs are unknown. The time point tag for this specimen amounts to: cells obtained before transplantation from donor or recipient. Receptor libraries were prepared by the immunoSEQ multiplex PCR assay. Imported from immuneACCESS, the table was reduced by TCRdb to in-frame sequences with V and J called. These copies leave out some clones; in studies compared against another copy, an unresolved V gene accounts for under half, and the cause of the remainder is not known. The sample contains around 110,000 clones, around nine tenths of them found a single time. Clones ranked in the top ten supply 0.2% to 0.25% of the sample. The specimen comprised unstimulated CD4+ T cells sorted from spleen or lymph node cells, sampled before transplant. The receptors derive from a human donor who was the organ donor for an intestinal transplant.

V and J are TRBV5-6 and TRBJ1-3, with D hard to call. Trimming stripped 4 bases from V and 2 bases from J, with 10 bases between. From germline, CDR1 is SGHDT and CDR2 YYEEEE. The CDR3 length is 14 residues. CDR3 in DNA: TGTGCCAGCAGCCGGGGTTCACCTGGAAACACCATATATTTT. Translation: CASSRGSPGNTIYF.

This clone occurred once. This rearrangement joins TRBV5-1 to TRBJ1-1; 9 bases are a match to TRBD1. Trimming took 4 bases from V and 0 from J; bases not matched to a gene: 7. The CDR3 contains 16 residues. Germline V gene data show CDR1 as SGHRS and CDR2 as YFSETQ. The CDR3 spells CASSPGTGNMNTEAFF. Here the CDR3 DNA reads TGCGCCAGCAGCCCAGGGACAGGGAACATGAACACTGAAGCTTTCTTT.

The chain recombines TRBV12-5 with TRBJ1-5; unclear D gene. CDR1 and CDR2 (germline): LGHNT, FRNRAP. The CDR3 covers 14 residues. Trimming stripped 6 bases from V and 4 bases from J, with 13 bases between. DNA for the CDR3: TGTGCTAGTGGGGAATACGCGGGGAATCAGCCCCAGCATTTT. This codes for CASGEYAGNQPQHF.

V gene TRBV5-1 combines with J gene TRBJ2-1, with D hard to call. Germline V gene lookup returns CDR1 SGHRS and CDR2 YFSETQ. Trimming cost V 0 bases and J 10 bases, with 8 bases left between them. This CDR3 comprises 12 residues. The CDR3, as DNA: TGCGCCAGCAGCTTGGACAATGGAGAGCAGTTCTTC. Protein sequence: CASSLDNGEQFF.

This clone was detected a few times. The J gene is TRBJ1-5, the V gene TRBV10-3; TRBD1 is a possible D gene (6 bases). V dropped 6 bases and J dropped 6 bases, with 12 bases sitting between them. This CDR3 region has 13 residues. The V gene's germline CDR1 is ENHRY and CDR2 SYGVKD. The DNA of the CDR3 is TGTGCCATCAGCACAGGGTTAGGTCAGCCCCAGCATTTT. Its translation: CAISTGLGQPQHF.

The chain carries TRBV9 and TRBJ1-1, with 11 nucleotides matching TRBD1. CDR1 and CDR2 from the germline V gene are SGDLS and YYNGEE. CDR3 length: 15 amino acids. Trimming took 0 bases from V and 4 from J; bases not matched to a gene: 2. As DNA, the CDR3 is TGTGCCAGCAGCGTAGATGGGACAGGGGGCACTGAAGCTTTCTTT. This translates into CASSVDGTGGTEAFF.

The J gene is TRBJ2-1, the V gene TRBV11-2, with 8 bases lining up with TRBD1. Germline assignment: CDR1 SGHAT and CDR2 FQNNGV. V was pared by 5 bases and J by 5 bases, with 8 bases of the junction left unmatched. This CDR3 is built from 15 residues. Here the CDR3 DNA reads TGTGCCAGCAGCGTACAGGGGGTGGGTGACAATGAGCAGTTCTTC. This gives the protein CASSVQGVGDNEQFF.

This clone was observed once. V usage is TRBV11-2 and J usage is TRBJ2-5; 10 bases fit TRBD2. The CDR3 consists of 16 residues. Germline V gives CDR1 SGHAT, CDR2 FQNNGV. J gave up 1 base and V 1 base, and 3 bases lay outside the gene matches. CDR3 region: CASSLGLAGPQETQYF. For the CDR3, the DNA is TGTGCCAGCAGCTTAGGACTAGCGGGCCCCCAAGAGACCCAGTACTTC.

The rearrangement joins TRBV28 to TRBJ1-3; D remains ambiguous. Trimming removed 2 bases from V and 4 bases from J, with 9 bases in between. The CDR3 is 14 amino acids. Germline V lookup: CDR1 MDHEN, CDR2 SYDVKM. The CDR3 nucleotides read TGTGCCAGCAGTTTAGGGTTCTCCGGAAACACCATATATTTT. As protein: CASSLGFSGNTIYF.

This rearrangement joins TRBV7-2 to TRBJ2-3; D perhaps matches TRBD1 (5 bases). The germline gives CDR1 SGHTA, CDR2 FQGNSA. There are 16 residues in the CDR3. Trimming shortened V by 2 bases and J by 1 base, and 13 bases separated the two germline ends. This CDR3 reads CASSLSQGSGTDTQYF. CDR3 nucleotide sequence: TGTGCCAGCAGCTTATCCCAGGGCTCCGGCACAGATACGCAGTATTTT.

The V gene is TRBV5-6, the J gene TRBJ1-5; D possibly corresponds to TRBD1 (5 bases). Trimming took off 1 base at V and 0 bases at J, with 5 bases between the two ends. This CDR3 spans 14 amino acids. Germline V CDR1 and CDR2: SGHDT, YYEEEE. CDR3 bases: TGTGCCAGCAGCTTGCAGGGTAGCAATCAGCCCCAGCATTTT. As protein: CASSLQGSNQPQHF. The full variable domain, with the rest looked up from reference TRBV5-6 and TRBJ1-5, is DAGVTQSPTHLIKTRGQQVTLRCSPKSGHDTVSWYQQALGQGPQFIFQYYEEEERQRGNFPDRFSGHQFPNYSSELNVNALLLGDSALYLCASSLQGSNQPQHFGDGTRLSIL.

This rearrangement joins TRBV5-4 to TRBJ2-7; TRBD2 agrees at 12 bases. CDR1 SGHNT and CDR2 YYREEE come from the germline V gene (reference sequence). This CDR3 has 16 amino acids. The ends lost 3 bases at V and 0 bases at J; junction bases unmatched: 4. The chain's CDR3 is CASSSRTSGASYEQYF. The CDR3 DNA reads TGTGCCAGCAGCTCCAGGACTAGCGGGGCCTCCTACGAGCAGTACTTC.

This sequence joins TRBV4-1 and TRBJ2-5; D unresolved. V shed 1 base and J shed 0 bases, with 6 bases lying between them. This CDR3 region has 14 residues. From germline, CDR1 is MGHRA and CDR2 YSYEKL. The CDR3 DNA reads as TGCGCCAGCAGCCAAGGGCCGAACCAAGAGACCCAGTACTTC. As protein: CASSQGPNQETQYF.

The chain is built from TRBV5-1 and TRBJ2-5; the match to TRBD1 covers 11 bases. Losses at the gene ends were 4 bases for V and 5 bases for J; bases not matched to a gene: 7. The CDR3 has 15 amino acids. CDR1 is SGHRS and CDR2 is YFSETQ in the germline V gene. The CDR3, as DNA: TGCGCCAGCAGCATCGGACAGGGGGCAAGGGAGACCCAGTACTTC. It encodes CASSIGQGARETQYF.

The chain carries TRBV7-9 and TRBJ2-5; 8 bases align to TRBD1. The CDR3 is 16 residues long. V was clipped by 2 bases and J by 2 bases; unmatched bases: 7. Per the germline V gene, CDR1 is SEHNR and CDR2 is FQNEAQ (reference sequence). The CDR3 spells CASSLRQGPRQETQYF. CDR3 DNA: TGTGCCAGCAGCTTACGACAGGGGCCCAGACAAGAGACCCAGTACTTC.

This chain connects TRBV4-2 to TRBJ1-1; D is uncertain. This CDR3 region has 14 residues. The germline V and J ends were trimmed by 4 bases and 6 bases, with 15 bases remaining between them. The germline V gene has CDR1 LGHNA and CDR2 YNFKEQ. CDR3 sequence: CASSPAIRPAEAFF. The CDR3 DNA follows: TGTGCCAGCAGCCCCGCGATCCGGCCCGCTGAAGCTTTCTTT.

The chain is built from TRBV11-3 and TRBJ2-5; 10 positions match TRBD1. The germline V gene encodes CDR1 SGHNT and CDR2 YENEEA. The CDR3 loop spans 15 amino acids. V dropped 5 bases and J dropped 5; count of bases not matched to a gene: 8. CDR3 amino acids: CASSLRTGGVETQYF. CDR3 DNA sequence: TGTGCCAGCAGCCTCCGGACAGGGGGGGTGGAGACCCAGTACTTC. The variable domain in full, with the rest retrieved from reference TRBV11-3 and TRBJ2-5, is EAGVVQSPRYKIIEKKQPVAFWCNPISGHNTLYWYLQNLGQGPELLIRYENEEAVDDSQLPKDRFSAERLKGVDSTLKIQPAELGDSAVYLCASSLRTGGVETQYFGPGTRLLVL.

The chain links TRBV9 to TRBJ1-1; no firm D call. The CDR3 totals 13 residues. Germline assignment: CDR1 SGDLS and CDR2 YYNGEE. Deletions cut 0 bases from V and 4 bases from J, with 7 bases between. CDR3 residues: CASSVGHGTEAFF. The CDR3 nucleotides read TGTGCCAGCAGCGTAGGGCACGGCACTGAAGCTTTCTTT.

The chain joins TRBV6-1 to TRBJ2-7; 7 bases are shared with TRBD1. From germline, CDR1 is MNHNS and CDR2 SASEGT. The CDR3 totals 15 residues. V shed 4 bases and J 5 bases; nucleotides not matched to a gene: 11. Here the CDR3 DNA reads TGTGCCAGCAGTGGCCACAGGGGTATTAAGGACGAGCAGTACTTC. Its protein is CASSGHRGIKDEQYF.